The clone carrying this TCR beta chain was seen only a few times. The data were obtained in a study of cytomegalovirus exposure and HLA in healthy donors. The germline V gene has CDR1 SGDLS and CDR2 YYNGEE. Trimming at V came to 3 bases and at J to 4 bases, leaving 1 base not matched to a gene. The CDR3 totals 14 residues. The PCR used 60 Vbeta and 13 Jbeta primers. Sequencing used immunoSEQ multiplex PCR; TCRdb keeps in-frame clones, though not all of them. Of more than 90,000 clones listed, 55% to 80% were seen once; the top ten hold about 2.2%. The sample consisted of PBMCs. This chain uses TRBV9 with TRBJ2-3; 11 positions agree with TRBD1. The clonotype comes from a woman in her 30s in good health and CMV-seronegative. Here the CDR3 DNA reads TGTGCCAGCAGCGGGACAGGGGGCGCAGATACGCAGTATTTT. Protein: CASSGTGGADTQYF.